The 21 T cell receptor beta chains reported below all come from one sample, sequenced in a study of blood T cell repertoires in COVID-19. Some clones are missing from TCRdb's copy, which holds only in-frame ones; the method was immunoSEQ multiplex PCR. Here the sample spans some 180,000 clones, approximately 89% being singletons. Sequencing was done on a sample of peripheral blood. These receptors were collected from a woman aged 60-75 years with acute or convalescent COVID-19.

V is TRBV10-3 and J is TRBJ2-1; 14 bases are a match to TRBD2. The CDR3 is 15 residues long. Looked up from germline, CDR1 is ENHRY and CDR2 is SYGVKD. V dropped 10 bases and J dropped 10; count of bases not matched to a gene: 12. The CDR3 DNA sequence: TGTGCCACCCACCCCGGGACTAGCGGGAGTGACGAGCAGTTCTTC. Its protein is CATHPGTSGSDEQFF.

The chain is built from TRBV27 and TRBJ2-1, with 7 nucleotides matching TRBD1. In germline, CDR1 is MNHEY, CDR2 SMNVEV (reference sequence). V lost 5 bases to trimming and J lost 7 bases; unmatched junction nucleotides: 5. The CDR3 runs 13 residues. This CDR3 is CASSRQGDNEQFF. The CDR3 nucleotides are TGTGCCAGCAGTCGACAGGGTGATAATGAGCAGTTCTTC.

The genes are TRBV4-1 and TRBJ2-2, with 13 positions matching TRBD2. The CDR3 length is 17 residues. CDR1 is MGHRA, CDR2 YSYEKL, per germline. The J segment lost 7 bases and the V segment lost 5 bases, leaving 10 bases of the junction unmatched. The CDR3 sequence is CASSFRLAGGQGGELFF. In nucleotides, the CDR3 is TGCGCCAGCAGCTTTCGACTAGCGGGAGGACAAGGCGGGGAGCTGTTTTTT.

The rearrangement joins TRBV3-1 (or the pseudogene TRBV3-2) to TRBJ1-6, with D unclear. Trimming removed 1 base from V and 9 bases from J, with 10 bases in between. The V gene's germline CDR1 is LGHDT and CDR2 YNNKEL (reference sequence). The CDR3 consists of 14 residues. The CDR3 loop is CASSQGRGGSPLHF. The CDR3 DNA is TGTGCCAGCAGCCAAGGGCGAGGCGGTTCACCCCTCCACTTT.

In DNA, the CDR3 is TGTGCCAGCAGCCAAGCGAGGGGAGGTGAGCAGTTCTTC. Encoded protein: CASSQARGGEQFF. This chain uses TRBV3-1 (or the pseudogene TRBV3-2) with TRBJ2-1, with D maybe TRBD2 (6 bases). The CDR3 is made up of 13 amino acids. Germline CDR1 reads LGHDT; CDR2 reads YNNKEL (reference sequence). V lost 1 base and J lost 9, with 10 bases in between.

This rearrangement joins TRBV3-1 (or the pseudogene TRBV3-2) to TRBJ2-2, with 7 bases matching TRBD1. CDR3 length: 14 residues. The ends lost 5 bases at V and 6 bases at J; junction bases unmatched: 6. Germline V CDR1 and CDR2: LGHDT, YNNKEL (reference sequence). The chain's CDR3 is CASSSRQGAGELFF. Here the CDR3 DNA reads TGTGCCAGCAGCTCACGACAGGGCGCCGGGGAGCTGTTTTTT.

V and J are TRBV3-1 (or the pseudogene TRBV3-2) and TRBJ1-1; unclear D gene. The germline V gene has CDR1 LGHDT and CDR2 YNNKEL (reference sequence). Deletions cut 2 bases from V and 1 base from J, with 8 bases between. This CDR3 is 14 amino acids long. The DNA for the CDR3 is TGTGCCAGCAGCCAATCAGATGGGAACACTGAAGCTTTCTTT. This translates into CASSQSDGNTEAFF.

The rearrangement links TRBV7-9 to TRBJ1-6; no clear D gene. The V gene's germline CDR1 is SEHNR and CDR2 FQNEAQ (reference sequence). CDR3 length equals 14 residues. V lost 3 bases and J 7 bases, leaving 10 bases between the germline ends. CDR3: CASSLLGGNSPLHF. Here the CDR3 DNA reads TGTGCCAGCAGCTTGCTGGGAGGCAATTCACCCCTCCACTTT.

The table lists this clone with a count of one. The chain employs TRBV6-2 or TRBV6-3 and TRBJ2-2; 10 bases align to TRBD1. Germline loops: CDR1 MNHEY, CDR2 SVGEGT. V dropped 6 bases and J dropped 6; count of bases not matched to a gene: 13. This CDR3 has 17 residues. The CDR3 sequence: CASSHSRTGGLPGELFF. As DNA, the CDR3 is TGTGCCAGCAGCCACTCTCGGACAGGGGGTTTACCCGGGGAGCTGTTTTTT.

V usage is TRBV19 and J usage is TRBJ2-1; a possible D gene is TRBD2 (6 bases). The CDR3 extends over 14 amino acids. V lost 6 bases and J lost 8, with 17 bases in between. Germline V gene data show CDR1 as LNHDA and CDR2 as SQIVND (reference sequence). The chain's CDR3 is CASSLLGPGDEQFF. In DNA, the CDR3 is TGTGCCAGTAGCCTCCTAGGGCCGGGGGATGAGCAGTTCTTC.

The chain recombines TRBV30 with TRBJ1-5; 8 bases line up with TRBD1. V lost 2 bases and J lost 6; bases outside the gene matches: 6. The V gene's germline CDR1 is GTSNPN and CDR2 SVGIG (reference sequence). The CDR3 consists of 14 residues. CDR3 bases: TGTGCCTGGAGTAGAGGACAGGGTGGTCAGCCCCAGCATTTT. This encodes CAWSRGQGGQPQHF.

V and J are TRBV13 and TRBJ2-2, with 7 bases fitting TRBD1. Germline CDR1 and CDR2: PRHDT and FYEKMQ (reference sequence). CDR3 length: 14 amino acids. The V gene end was trimmed by 9 bases and the J gene end by 5 bases; junction bases not matched to a gene: 9. The CDR3 DNA sequence: TGTGCCAGTCTTAGGGGGCGGTCGACCGGGGAGCTGTTTTTT. It encodes CASLRGRSTGELFF. Full variable domain (outside the CDR3, taken from reference TRBV13 and TRBJ2-2): AAGVIQSPRHLIKEKRETATLKCYPIPRHDTVYWYQQGPGQDPQFLISFYEKMQSDKGSIPDRFSAQQFSDYHSELNMSSLELGDSALYFCASLRGRSTGELFFGEGSRLTVL.

The gene calls are TRBV15 and TRBJ1-1; maybe TRBD1 (6 bases). The CDR3 has 16 amino acids. V lost 0 bases and J lost 7, with 18 bases in between. The germline gives CDR1 LNHNV, CDR2 YYDKDF (reference sequence). CDR3 nucleotides: TGTGCCACCAGCAGAGACGCCCCTGCCAGGGGAATTGAAGCTTTCTTT. Its protein product is CATSRDAPARGIEAFF.

The chain uses TRBV19 and TRBJ1-3; possible D gene TRBD1, 5 bases. V lost 4 bases and J lost 0, with 13 bases in between. Germline-derived CDR1 and CDR2 are LNHDA and SQIVND (reference sequence). The CDR3 contains 16 residues. CDR3: CASSTNRLLSGNTIYF. CDR3 in DNA: TGTGCCAGTAGTACGAACAGGCTACTCTCTGGAAACACCATATATTTT.

The DNA for the CDR3 is TGTGCCTGGAGTGCCCTGGGACTAGCGGGAGTTGGTGAGCAGTTCTTC. Protein sequence: CAWSALGLAGVGEQFF. The rearrangement uses TRBV30 and TRBJ2-1, with 14 bases matching TRBD2. V dropped 1 base and J dropped 9; count of bases not matched to a gene: 8. This CDR3 is built from 16 residues. Germline lookup yields CDR1 GTSNPN and CDR2 SVGIG (reference sequence).

In its sample, this clone was seen once. This rearrangement joins TRBV7-3 to TRBJ2-2; 10 nucleotides line up with TRBD2. The CDR3 spans 19 residues. Germline CDR1 is SGHTA and CDR2 is FQGTGA. V dropped 7 bases and J dropped 0; count of bases not matched to a gene: 14. In nucleotides, the CDR3 is TGTGCCAGCATTATCCCGTTAGGACTAGCGGTAACGAACACCGGGGAGCTGTTTTTT. Encoded protein: CASIIPLGLAVTNTGELFF.

The V call is TRBV3-1 (or the pseudogene TRBV3-2), the J call TRBJ1-1; D gene ambiguous. The CDR3 has 12 amino acids. Trimming stripped 3 bases from V and 3 bases from J, with 5 bases between. Germline CDR1 and CDR2: LGHDT and YNNKEL (reference sequence). The CDR3 loop is CASSQGYTEAFF. The CDR3 DNA reads TGTGCCAGCAGCCAGGGCTACACTGAAGCTTTCTTT.

V gene TRBV11-3 combines with J gene TRBJ2-7, with a tentative D call TRBD1 (6 bases). Germline lookup yields CDR1 SGHNT and CDR2 YENEEA. The CDR3 extends over 14 amino acids. Trimming left V 4 bases short and J 4 bases short, with 14 bases between. As DNA, the CDR3 is TGTGCCAGCAGCTATAGCACAGGGCCTTACGAGCAGTACGTC. It specifies CASSYSTGPYEQYV.

In its sample, this clone was seen a few times. The J gene is TRBJ1-1, the V gene TRBV2; D call uncertain. Trimming cost V 8 bases and J 0 bases, with 7 bases left between them. Germline lookup yields CDR1 SNHLY and CDR2 FYNNEI. This CDR3 has 12 amino acids. The CDR3 spells CASGPMNTEAFF. The CDR3 DNA is TGTGCCAGCGGGCCTATGAACACTGAAGCTTTCTTT. The whole variable domain, remainder taken from reference TRBV2 and TRBJ1-1, is EPEVTQTPSHQVTQMGQEVILRCVPISNHLYFYWYRQILGQKVEFLVSFYNNEISEKSEIFDDQFSVERPDGSNFTLKIRSTKLEDSAMYFCASGPMNTEAFFGQGTRLTVV.

This chain uses TRBV3-1 (or the pseudogene TRBV3-2) with TRBJ1-5, with 8 bases identical to TRBD1. Germline CDR1 LGHDT, CDR2 YNNKEL (reference sequence). J gave up 6 bases and V 4 bases, and 17 bases lay outside the gene matches. This CDR3 is 18 amino acids long. The CDR3 nucleotides are TGTGCCAGCAGCCCTCGCGCGCATGGACAGGGAAGGGCTCAGCCCCAGCATTTT. Translating gives CASSPRAHGQGRAQPQHF.

The V gene is TRBV28, the J gene TRBJ1-1; TRBD1 might be the D (6 bases). There are 15 residues in the CDR3. Germline V gene data show CDR1 as MDHEN and CDR2 as SYDVKM. The V and J ends lost 4 bases and 5 bases respectively, with 17 bases between them. The CDR3 spells CASSSASGVWTEAFF. The CDR3 DNA is TGTGCCAGCAGTTCCGCCTCAGGGGTTTGGACTGAAGCTTTCTTT. Supplemented by reference TRBV28 and TRBJ1-1, the full variable domain reads DVKVTQSSRYLVKRTGEKVFLECVQDMDHENMFWYRQDPGLGLRLIYFSYDVKMKEKGDIPEGYSVSREKKERFSLILESASTNQTSMYLCASSSASGVWTEAFFGQGTRLTVV.